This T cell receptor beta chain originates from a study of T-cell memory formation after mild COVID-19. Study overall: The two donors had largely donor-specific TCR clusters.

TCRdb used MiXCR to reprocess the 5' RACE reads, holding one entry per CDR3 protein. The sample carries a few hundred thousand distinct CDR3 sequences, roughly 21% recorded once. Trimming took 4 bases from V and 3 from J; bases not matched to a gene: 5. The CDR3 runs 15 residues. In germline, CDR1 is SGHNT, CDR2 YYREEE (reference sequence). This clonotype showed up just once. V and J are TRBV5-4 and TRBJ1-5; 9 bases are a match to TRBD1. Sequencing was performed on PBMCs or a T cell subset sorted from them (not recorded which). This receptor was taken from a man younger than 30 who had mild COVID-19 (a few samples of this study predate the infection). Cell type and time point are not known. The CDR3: CASSPGQGDNQPQHF. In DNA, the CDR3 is TGTGCCAGCAGCCCGGGACAGGGCGACAATCAGCCCCAGCATTTT. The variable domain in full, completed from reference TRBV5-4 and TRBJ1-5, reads ETGVTQSPTHLIKTRGQQVTLRCSSQSGHNTVSWYQQALGQGPQFIFQYYREEENGRGNFPPRFSGLQFPNYSSELNVNALELDDSALYLCASSPGQGDNQPQHFGDGTRLSIL.